This T cell receptor beta chain appears in the sequencing data of a study of patients and donors after allogeneic stem cell transplantation. This CDR3 spans 18 amino acids. Germline V gene lookup returns CDR1 DFQATT and CDR2 SNEGSKA (reference sequence). V lost 0 bases and J lost 3; bases outside the gene matches: 7. The table lists this clonotype with a few counts. TCRdb reprocessed the RT-PCR reads with MiXCR, giving one entry per CDR3 protein. Here the sample spans approximately 410,000 distinct CDR3 sequences, approximately 16% being singletons. The sequencing sample was made of blood, either unsorted or a sorted T cell fraction (not recorded which). The receptor was derived from a human donor who was either an allogeneic HSCT recipient or a stem cell or donor lymphocyte infusion donor (not recorded which). It is not recorded whose cells these are; they may come from a transplant donor. This chain links TRBV20-1 with TRBJ1-6; 11 bases agree with TRBD1. The CDR3: CSARDRGQGALYNSPLHF. CDR3 DNA: TGCAGTGCTAGAGACCGAGGACAGGGGGCCCTCTATAATTCACCCCTCCACTTT.